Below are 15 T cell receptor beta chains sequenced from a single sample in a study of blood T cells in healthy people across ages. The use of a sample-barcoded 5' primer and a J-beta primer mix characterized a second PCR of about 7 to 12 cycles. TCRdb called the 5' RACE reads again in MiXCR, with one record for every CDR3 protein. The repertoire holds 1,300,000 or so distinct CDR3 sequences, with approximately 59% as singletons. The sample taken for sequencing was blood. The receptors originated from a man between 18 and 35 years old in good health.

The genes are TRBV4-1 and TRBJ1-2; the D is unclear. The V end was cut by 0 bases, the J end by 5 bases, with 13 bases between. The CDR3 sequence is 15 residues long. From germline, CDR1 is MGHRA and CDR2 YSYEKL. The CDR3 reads CASSQDPEVDYGYTF. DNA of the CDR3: TGCGCCAGCAGCCAAGACCCCGAGGTGGATTATGGCTACACCTTC.

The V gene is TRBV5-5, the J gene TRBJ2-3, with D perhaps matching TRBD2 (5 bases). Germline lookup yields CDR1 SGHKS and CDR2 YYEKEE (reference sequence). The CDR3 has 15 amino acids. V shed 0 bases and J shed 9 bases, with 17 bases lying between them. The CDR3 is CASSLEHGLRETQYF. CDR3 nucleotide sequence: TGTGCCAGCAGCTTGGAGCACGGACTTCGAGAGACGCAGTATTTT.

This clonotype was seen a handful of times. CDR3 nucleotide sequence: TGTGCCAGCAGACCCGGACAGCGGCCCCAGCATTTT. This sequence encodes CASRPGQRPQHF. J is TRBJ1-5 and V is TRBV6-1; D perhaps matches TRBD1 (6 bases). The CDR3 totals 12 residues. The V gene's germline CDR1 is MNHNS and CDR2 SASEGT. Between the trimmed V and J ends, which lost 6 bases and 9 bases, there was a span of 12 bases.

This CDR3 is CASSPGIGEQYF. Here the CDR3 DNA reads TGTGCCAGCAGCCCCGGAATAGGGGAGCAGTACTTC. The rearrangement uses TRBV6-5 and TRBJ2-5; D is perhaps TRBD1 or TRBD2 (5 bases each). Germline CDR1 is MNHEY and CDR2 is SVGAGI. V was cut by 6 bases and J by 11 bases, with 16 bases left in between. The CDR3 extends over 12 amino acids.

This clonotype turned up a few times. The CDR3 loop is CASAIGGFGANVLTF. DNA for the CDR3: TGTGCCAGTGCCATCGGGGGCTTTGGGGCCAACGTCCTGACTTTC. This chain joins TRBV2 and TRBJ2-6; D could derive from TRBD1 or TRBD2 (6 bases each). Germline V lookup: CDR1 SNHLY, CDR2 FYNNEI. The V end lost 9 bases, the J end lost 3 bases, and 15 bases lay between the germline ends. This CDR3 contains 15 residues.

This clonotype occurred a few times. In DNA, the CDR3 is TGCAGCGGTCAATCACTAGAGTGGGCAGATACGCAGTATTTT. Translating it yields CSGQSLEWADTQYF. V usage is TRBV29-1 and J usage is TRBJ2-3; weak D call: TRBD2 (5 bases). V shed 7 bases and J shed 4 bases, with 18 bases lying between them. The germline V gene has CDR1 SQVTM and CDR2 ANQGSEA. The length of the CDR3 is 14 residues.

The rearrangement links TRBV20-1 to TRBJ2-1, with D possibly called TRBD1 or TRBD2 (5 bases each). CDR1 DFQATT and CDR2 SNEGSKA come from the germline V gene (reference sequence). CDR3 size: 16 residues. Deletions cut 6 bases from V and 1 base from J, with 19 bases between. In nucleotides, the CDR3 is TGCAGTGCCATCCCCTCTGAGGGACGGTCCTACAATGAGCAGTTCTTC. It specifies CSAIPSEGRSYNEQFF.

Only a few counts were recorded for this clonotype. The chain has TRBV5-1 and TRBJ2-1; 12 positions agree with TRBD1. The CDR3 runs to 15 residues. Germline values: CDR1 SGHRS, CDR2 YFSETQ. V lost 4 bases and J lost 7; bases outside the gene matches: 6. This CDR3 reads CASSPGQGASNEQFF. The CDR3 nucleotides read TGCGCCAGCAGCCCGGGACAGGGGGCTTCGAATGAGCAGTTCTTC.

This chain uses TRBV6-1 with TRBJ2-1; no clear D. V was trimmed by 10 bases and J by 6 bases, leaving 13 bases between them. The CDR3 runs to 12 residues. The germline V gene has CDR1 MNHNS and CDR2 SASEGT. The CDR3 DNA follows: TGTGCCACCAATGATAGATCCAATGAGCAGTTCTTC. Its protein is CATNDRSNEQFF.

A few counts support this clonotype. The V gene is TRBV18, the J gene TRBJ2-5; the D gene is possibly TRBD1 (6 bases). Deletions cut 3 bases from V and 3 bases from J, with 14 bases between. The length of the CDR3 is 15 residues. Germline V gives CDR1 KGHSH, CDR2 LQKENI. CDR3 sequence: CASSPVRTAEETQYF. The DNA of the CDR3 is TGTGCCAGCTCACCGGTCAGGACAGCCGAAGAGACCCAGTACTTC. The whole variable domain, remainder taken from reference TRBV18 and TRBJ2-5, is NAGVMQNPRHLVRRRGQEARLRCSPMKGHSHVYWYRQLPEEGLKFMVYLQKENIIDESGMPKERFSAEFPKEGPSILRIQQVVRGDSAAYFCASSPVRTAEETQYFGPGTRLLVL.

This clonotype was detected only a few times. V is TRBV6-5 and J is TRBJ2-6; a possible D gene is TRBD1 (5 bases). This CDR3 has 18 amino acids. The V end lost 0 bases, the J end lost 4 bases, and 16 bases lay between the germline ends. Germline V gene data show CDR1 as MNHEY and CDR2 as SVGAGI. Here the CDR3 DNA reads TGTGCCAGCAGTTACTCCGACAGACCCGCGACAGGGGCCAACGTCCTGACTTTC. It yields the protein CASSYSDRPATGANVLTF.

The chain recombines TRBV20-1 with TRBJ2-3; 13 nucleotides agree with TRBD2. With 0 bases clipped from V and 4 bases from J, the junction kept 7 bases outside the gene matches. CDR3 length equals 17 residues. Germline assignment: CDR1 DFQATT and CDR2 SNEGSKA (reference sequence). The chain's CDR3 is CSARDLWGLAGSDTQYF. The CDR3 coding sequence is TGCAGTGCTAGAGATCTGTGGGGACTAGCGGGGTCAGATACGCAGTATTTT.

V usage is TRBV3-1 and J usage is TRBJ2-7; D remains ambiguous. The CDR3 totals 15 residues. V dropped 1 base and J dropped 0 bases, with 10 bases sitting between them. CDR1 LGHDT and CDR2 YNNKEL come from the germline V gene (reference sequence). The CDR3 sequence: CASSQGWTISYEQYF. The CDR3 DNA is TGTGCCAGCAGCCAAGGGTGGACGATCTCCTACGAGCAGTACTTC.

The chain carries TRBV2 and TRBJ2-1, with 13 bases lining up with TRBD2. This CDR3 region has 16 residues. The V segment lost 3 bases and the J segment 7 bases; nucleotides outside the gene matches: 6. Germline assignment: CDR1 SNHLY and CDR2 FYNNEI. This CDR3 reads CASSEIGTSGINEQFF. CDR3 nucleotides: TGTGCCAGCAGTGAGATAGGGACTAGCGGGATAAATGAGCAGTTCTTC.

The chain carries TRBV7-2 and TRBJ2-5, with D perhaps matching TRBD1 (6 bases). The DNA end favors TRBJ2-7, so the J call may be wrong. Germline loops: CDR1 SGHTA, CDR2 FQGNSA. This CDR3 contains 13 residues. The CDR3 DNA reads TGTGCCAGCAGCTTAGACGCAGGGGCCGAGCAGTACTTC. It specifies CASSLDAGAEQYF.